A single sample gave rise to the 16 T cell receptor beta chains below, sequenced in a study of blood T cell repertoires in COVID-19. TCRdb's table, derived via immunoSEQ multiplex PCR, lists solely in-frame clones and lacks some. This table has hundreds of thousands of clones, around nine tenths appearing once. The sequenced sample consisted of peripheral blood. The receptors here all came from a woman under 40 with COVID-19, enrolled during active disease.

This sequence joins TRBV6-1 and TRBJ2-1; TRBD2 is a possible D gene (6 bases). V was pared by 3 bases and J by 5 bases, with 11 bases between. This CDR3 has 14 residues. Germline V gene sequence: CDR1 MNHNS, CDR2 SASEGT. This chain's CDR3 is CASSELTRNNEQFF. The DNA of the CDR3 is TGTGCCAGCAGTGAGTTGACTAGAAACAATGAGCAGTTCTTC.

The V call is TRBV28, the J call TRBJ1-2; D gene ambiguous. Trimming stripped 2 bases from V and 1 base from J, with 5 bases between. From germline, CDR1 is MDHEN and CDR2 SYDVKM. There are 13 residues in the CDR3. As DNA, the CDR3 is TGTGCCAGCAGTTTAGACATTAACTATGGCTACACCTTC. This encodes CASSLDINYGYTF.

Only one count was recorded for this clone. The rearrangement links TRBV5-1 to TRBJ1-5, with 7 positions matching TRBD1. Germline lookup yields CDR1 SGHRS and CDR2 YFSETQ. The CDR3 has 15 amino acids. The junction had 5 bases not matched to a gene; V was cut back by 2 bases and J by 3 bases. The CDR3 spells CASSLRGLDNQPQHF. Here the CDR3 DNA reads TGCGCCAGCAGCTTAAGGGGGCTCGACAATCAGCCCCAGCATTTT.

The rearrangement joins TRBV28 to TRBJ2-1; 14 bases agree with TRBD2. The CDR3 has 17 residues. V was clipped by 6 bases and J by 9 bases; unmatched bases: 13. The germline V gene encodes CDR1 MDHEN and CDR2 SYDVKM. CDR3 sequence reads: CASSGTSGRIGSGEQFF. The DNA of the CDR3 is TGTGCCAGCAGCGGGACTAGCGGGAGAATTGGTAGCGGTGAGCAGTTCTTC.

CDR3 protein: CASSNRVDYEQYF. CDR3 coding DNA: TGCGCCAGCAGCAACCGGGTCGACTACGAGCAGTACTTC. The chain has TRBV5-1 and TRBJ2-7; D gene ambiguous. There are 13 residues in the CDR3. V shed 4 bases and J shed 3 bases, with 11 bases lying between them. The germline V gene encodes CDR1 SGHRS and CDR2 YFSETQ.

This clone was found once. The CDR3 reads CASSRGDRPTVYGYTF. The CDR3 DNA follows: TGTGCCAGCAGCAGAGGGGACAGGCCCACTGTCTATGGCTACACCTTC. The rearrangement uses TRBV7-9 and TRBJ1-2; 8 bases align to TRBD1. There are 16 residues in the CDR3. Trimming removed 5 bases from V and 4 bases from J; junction bases left unmatched: 12. The V gene's germline CDR1 is SEHNR and CDR2 FQNEAQ (reference sequence).

The chain is built from TRBV7-8 and TRBJ2-7, with 16 bases identical to TRBD2. V lost 10 bases to trimming and J lost 5 bases; unmatched junction nucleotides: 20. Germline V gene lookup returns CDR1 SGHVS and CDR2 FQNEAQ. The CDR3 runs to 19 residues. The CDR3 nucleotides read TGTGCCAACCGGGTCGGAGCCGGGACTAGCGGGAGGGCCGTCCACGAGCAGTACTTC. Protein sequence: CANRVGAGTSGRAVHEQYF.

The chain joins TRBV2 to TRBJ2-5; maybe TRBD1 (6 bases). CDR1 and CDR2 from the germline V gene are SNHLY and FYNNEI. The CDR3 runs to 17 residues. The germline V and J ends were trimmed by 0 bases and 3 bases, with 17 bases remaining between them. The CDR3 nucleotides read TGTGCCAGCAGTGAAGCGCTTTCGGGCAGGGGCAAAGAGACCCAGTACTTC. As protein: CASSEALSGRGKETQYF. Full variable domain (remainder filled in from reference TRBV2 and TRBJ2-5): EPEVTQTPSHQVTQMGQEVILRCVPISNHLYFYWYRQILGQKVEFLVSFYNNEISEKSEIFDDQFSVERPDGSNFTLKIRSTKLEDSAMYFCASSEALSGRGKETQYFGPGTRLLVL.

The chain uses TRBV2 and TRBJ1-2; TRBD1 agrees at 8 bases. The CDR3 length is 14 residues. V lost 8 bases to trimming and J lost 4 bases; unmatched junction nucleotides: 9. Germline lookup yields CDR1 SNHLY and CDR2 FYNNEI. The CDR3 DNA reads TGTGCCAGCCTAGAAGACAGGGGAGCCTATGGCTACACCTTC. Its translation is CASLEDRGAYGYTF.

The sample holds one count of this clone. The chain couples TRBV30 to TRBJ2-2, with TRBD2 matching over 7 bases. Unmatched junction bases numbered 7, after V lost 2 bases and J lost 1 base. CDR3 length equals 16 residues. Germline V CDR1 and CDR2: GTSNPN, SVGIG (reference sequence). CDR3 region: CAWSWGGIGNTGELFF. CDR3 sequence (DNA): TGTGCCTGGAGTTGGGGGGGTATTGGGAACACCGGGGAGCTGTTTTTT.

The chain is built from TRBV19 and TRBJ2-7; tentatively, D is TRBD2 (6 bases). Germline CDR1 is LNHDA and CDR2 is SQIVND (reference sequence). The CDR3 sequence is 12 residues long. V was shortened by 3 bases and J by 6 bases, with 9 bases between the two germline ends. The CDR3 protein is CASSIWGGEQYF. The CDR3 region has the DNA TGTGCCAGTAGTATCTGGGGAGGCGAGCAGTACTTC.

This chain uses TRBV14 with TRBJ2-1; D is unclear. Per the germline V gene, CDR1 is SGHDN and CDR2 is FVKESK. The CDR3 has 13 residues. Trimming took 0 bases from V and 10 from J, leaving 10 bases between them. The DNA for the CDR3 is TGTGCCAGCAGCCAAGATCTCGCAGAAGAGCAGTTCTTC. This sequence encodes CASSQDLAEEQFF.

This clone occurred once. This specimen includes other DNA sequences encoding the same CDR3. This rearrangement joins TRBV9 to TRBJ2-5, with D possibly being TRBD2 (5 bases). Germline CDR1 SGDLS, CDR2 YYNGEE. Trimming left V 0 bases short and J 1 base short, with 7 bases between. The length of the CDR3 is 14 residues. DNA of the CDR3: TGTGCCAGCAGCGTAGGGCGGGCCCAAGAGACCCAGTACTTC. Translation gives CASSVGRAQETQYF. The entire variable domain, with the rest obtained from reference TRBV9 and TRBJ2-5, is as follows: DSGVTQTPKHLITATGQRVTLRCSPRSGDLSVYWYQQSLDQGLQFLIQYYNGEERAKGNILERFSAQQFPDLHSELNLSSLELGDSALYFCASSVGRAQETQYFGPGTRLLVL.

The rearrangement links TRBV9 to TRBJ2-7, with TRBD2 matching over 14 bases. The CDR3 runs 16 residues. CDR1 is SGDLS, CDR2 YYNGEE, per germline. The trim removed 4 bases at V and 2 bases at J, leaving 5 bases unmatched. This chain's CDR3 is CASSLGLAGATYEQYF. In DNA, the CDR3 is TGTGCCAGCAGCCTGGGACTAGCGGGAGCCACCTACGAGCAGTACTTC.

This chain connects TRBV4-2 to TRBJ2-5; 12 bases line up with TRBD2. This CDR3 contains 16 residues. V shed 0 bases and J 5 bases; nucleotides not matched to a gene: 4. Germline V CDR1 and CDR2: LGHNA, YNFKEQ. CDR3 region: CASSQDKTSGSETQYF. CDR3 in DNA: TGTGCCAGCAGCCAAGATAAGACTAGCGGGAGCGAGACCCAGTACTTC.

V usage is TRBV11-3 and J usage is TRBJ1-2; D gene ambiguous. The CDR3 extends over 13 amino acids. Trimming cost V 3 bases and J 5 bases, with 10 bases left between them. CDR1 SGHNT and CDR2 YENEEA come from the germline V gene. In nucleotides, the CDR3 is TGTGCCAGCAGCTTCAAGAGCGGGTATGGCTACACCTTC. It encodes CASSFKSGYGYTF.